Listed below are T cell receptor beta chains from one sample, sequenced in a study of blood T cell repertoires in COVID-19. Produced via immunoSEQ multiplex PCR; TCRdb's table is partial and in-frame only. The sample holds 200,000 to 300,000 clones; approximately 86% are singletons and the top ten take approximately 2%. Source material: peripheral blood. The receptors stem from a man aged 25-45 years with active or convalescent COVID-19. Both conserved end residues are part of each CDR3. A D gene is named only where the DNA matches it firmly. Only some rows state a clone size, as once, few, many or a class for expanded clones.

d_gene: .; abundance: once; j_gene: TRBJ1-3; v_gene: TRBV3-1/TRBV3-2; CDR3aa: CASSLNSGTTGNTIYF; CDR3nt: TGTGCCAGCAGCCTGAACTCCGGGACTACAGGAAACACCATATATTTT
d_gene: TRBD1; abundance: .; j_gene: TRBJ2-7; v_gene: TRBV5-5; CDR3aa: CASSLGDTGQAYEQYF; CDR3nt: TGTGCCAGCAGCTTAGGTGATACGGGACAGGCCTACGAGCAGTACTTC
d_gene: .; abundance: .; j_gene: TRBJ1-6; v_gene: TRBV5-1; CDR3aa: CASSPWGGDSPLHF; CDR3nt: TGCGCCAGCAGCCCTTGGGGGGGGGATTCACCCCTCCACTTT
d_gene: .; abundance: .; j_gene: TRBJ1-2; v_gene: TRBV13; CDR3aa: CASSPQGYGYTF; CDR3nt: TGTGCCAGCAGCCCACAGGGATATGGCTACACCTTC
d_gene: .; abundance: .; j_gene: TRBJ2-7; v_gene: TRBV18; CDR3aa: CASSRLTGEQYF; CDR3nt: TGTGCCAGCTCACGTTTGACTGGCGAGCAGTACTTC
d_gene: .; abundance: many; j_gene: TRBJ1-3; v_gene: TRBV6-5; CDR3aa: CASSFGGGNTIYF; CDR3nt: TGTGCCAGCAGTTTCGGGGGTGGAAACACCATATATTTT
d_gene: .; abundance: .; j_gene: TRBJ2-1; v_gene: TRBV7-9; CDR3aa: CASSLVRAEAHNEQFF; CDR3nt: TGTGCCAGCAGCTTAGTTCGTGCCGAGGCCCACAATGAGCAGTTCTTC
d_gene: .; abundance: .; j_gene: TRBJ2-2; v_gene: TRBV27; CDR3aa: CASSLGQLWTGELFF; CDR3nt: TGTGCCAGCAGTTTAGGGCAGCTGTGGACCGGGGAGCTGTTTTTT
d_gene: TRBD1; abundance: .; j_gene: TRBJ2-7; v_gene: TRBV29-1; CDR3aa: CSVLGQGGYEQYF; CDR3nt: TGCAGCGTTTTAGGACAGGGGGGCTACGAGCAGTACTTC
d_gene: .; abundance: once; j_gene: TRBJ1-2; v_gene: TRBV7-2; CDR3aa: CASSLATDNGYTF; CDR3nt: TGTGCCAGCAGCTTAGCGACAGATAATGGCTACACCTTC
d_gene: .; abundance: .; j_gene: TRBJ1-6; v_gene: TRBV19; CDR3aa: CASSMFGGGSYNSPLHF; CDR3nt: TGTGCCAGTAGTATGTTCGGCGGAGGCTCCTATAATTCACCCCTCCACTTT
d_gene: .; abundance: .; j_gene: TRBJ2-3; v_gene: TRBV2; CDR3aa: CASSDPADGTQYF; CDR3nt: TGTGCCAGCAGTGATCCCGCCGACGGGACGCAGTATTTT
d_gene: .; abundance: once; j_gene: TRBJ2-1; v_gene: TRBV12-3/TRBV12-4; CDR3aa: CASSPQRRGEQFF; CDR3nt: TGTGCCAGCAGTCCACAAAGGCGGGGAGAGCAGTTCTTC
d_gene: .; abundance: .; j_gene: TRBJ1-4; v_gene: TRBV27; CDR3aa: CASSLRSGHEKLFF; CDR3nt: TGTGCCAGCAGTTTACGTAGTGGTCATGAAAAACTGTTTTTT
d_gene: TRBD1; abundance: .; j_gene: TRBJ1-2; v_gene: TRBV5-1; CDR3aa: CASSSDRGYYGYTF; CDR3nt: TGCGCCAGCAGCTCGGACAGGGGTTACTATGGCTACACCTTC
d_gene: .; abundance: .; j_gene: TRBJ1-2; v_gene: TRBV5-6; CDR3aa: CASSNNQYRVTHNYGYTF; CDR3nt: TGTGCCAGCAGCAACAACCAGTACCGCGTGACACATAACTATGGCTACACCTTC
d_gene: .; abundance: once; j_gene: TRBJ1-2; v_gene: TRBV9; CDR3aa: CASSAQGHYGYTF; CDR3nt: TGTGCCAGCAGCGCGCAGGGCCACTATGGCTACACCTTC